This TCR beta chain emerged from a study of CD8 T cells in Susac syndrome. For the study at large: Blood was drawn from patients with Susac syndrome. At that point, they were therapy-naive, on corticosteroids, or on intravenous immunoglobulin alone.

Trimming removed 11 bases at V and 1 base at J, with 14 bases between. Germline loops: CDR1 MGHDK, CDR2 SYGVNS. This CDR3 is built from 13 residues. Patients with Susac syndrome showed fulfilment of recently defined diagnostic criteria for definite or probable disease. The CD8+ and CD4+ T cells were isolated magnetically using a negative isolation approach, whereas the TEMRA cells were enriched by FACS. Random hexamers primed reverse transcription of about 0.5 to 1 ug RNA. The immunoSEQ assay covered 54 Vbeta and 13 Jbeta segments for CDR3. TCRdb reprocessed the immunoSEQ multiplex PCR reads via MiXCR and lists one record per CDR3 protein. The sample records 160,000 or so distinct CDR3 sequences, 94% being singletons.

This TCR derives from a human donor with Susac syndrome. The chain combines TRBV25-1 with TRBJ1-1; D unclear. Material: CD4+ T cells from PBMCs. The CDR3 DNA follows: TGTGCCCCGATCCCCGCCAGGAACACTGAAGCTTTCTTT. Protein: CAPIPARNTEAFF.